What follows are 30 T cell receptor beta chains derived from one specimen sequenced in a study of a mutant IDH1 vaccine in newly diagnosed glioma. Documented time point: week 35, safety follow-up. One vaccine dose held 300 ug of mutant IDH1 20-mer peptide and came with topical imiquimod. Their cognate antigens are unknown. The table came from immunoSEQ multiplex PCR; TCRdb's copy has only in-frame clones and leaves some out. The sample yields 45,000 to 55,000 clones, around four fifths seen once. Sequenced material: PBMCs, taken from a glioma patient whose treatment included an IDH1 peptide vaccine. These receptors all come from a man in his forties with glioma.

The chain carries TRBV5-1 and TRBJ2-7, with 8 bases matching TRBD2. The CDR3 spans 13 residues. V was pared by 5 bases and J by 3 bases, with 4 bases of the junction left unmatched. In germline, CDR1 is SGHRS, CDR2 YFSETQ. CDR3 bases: TGCGCCAGCAGTCGGGGGGGGAACTACGAGCAGTACTTC. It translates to CASSRGGNYEQYF.

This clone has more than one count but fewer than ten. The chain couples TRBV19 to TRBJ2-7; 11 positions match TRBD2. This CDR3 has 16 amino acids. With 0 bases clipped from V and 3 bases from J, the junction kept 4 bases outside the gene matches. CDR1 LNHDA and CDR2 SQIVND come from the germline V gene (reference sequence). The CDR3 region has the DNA TGTGCCAGTAGTATAGAGACTAGCGGGACGGGCTACGAGCAGTACTTC. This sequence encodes CASSIETSGTGYEQYF.

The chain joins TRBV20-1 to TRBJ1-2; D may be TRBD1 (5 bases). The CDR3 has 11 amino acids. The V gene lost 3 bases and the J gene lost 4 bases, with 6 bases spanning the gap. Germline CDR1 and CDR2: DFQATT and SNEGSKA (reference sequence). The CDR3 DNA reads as TGCAGTGCTAGGGGGGTCTATGGCTACACCTTC. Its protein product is CSARGVYGYTF.

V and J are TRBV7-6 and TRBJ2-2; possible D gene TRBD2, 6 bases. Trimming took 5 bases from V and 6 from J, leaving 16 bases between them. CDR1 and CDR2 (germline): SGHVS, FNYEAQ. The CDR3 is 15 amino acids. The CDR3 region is CASSPSRLVPGELFF. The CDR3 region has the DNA TGTGCCAGCAGCCCCAGCCGACTAGTCCCCGGGGAGCTGTTTTTT.

CDR3 sequence reads: CASTPRGGYYEQYF. In nucleotides, the CDR3 is TGTGCCAGCACCCCGAGAGGTGGATATTACGAGCAGTACTTC. The chain is built from TRBV7-2 and TRBJ2-7; unclear D gene. The germline V gene has CDR1 SGHTA and CDR2 FQGNSA. Trimming removed 7 bases from V and 4 bases from J, with 17 bases in between. This CDR3 region has 14 residues. Filled out from reference TRBV7-2 and TRBJ2-7, the complete variable domain reads GAGVSQSPSNKVTEKGKDVELRCDPISGHTALYWYRQSLGQGLEFLIYFQGNSAPDKSGLPSDRFSAERTGGSVSTLTIQRTQQEDSAVYLCASTPRGGYYEQYFGPGTRLTVT.

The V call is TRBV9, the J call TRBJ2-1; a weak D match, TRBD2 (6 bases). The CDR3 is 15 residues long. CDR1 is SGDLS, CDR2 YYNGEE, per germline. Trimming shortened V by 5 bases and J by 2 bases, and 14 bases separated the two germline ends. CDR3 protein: CASSRVGGTYNEQFF. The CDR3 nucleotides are TGTGCCAGCAGTAGGGTGGGGGGTACCTACAATGAGCAGTTCTTC.

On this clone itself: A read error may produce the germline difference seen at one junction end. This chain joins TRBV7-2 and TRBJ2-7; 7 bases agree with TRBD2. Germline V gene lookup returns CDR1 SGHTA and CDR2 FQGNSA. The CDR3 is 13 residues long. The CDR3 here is CASSLGLAYEQYF. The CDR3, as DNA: TGTGCCAGCAGTTTAGGACTAGCCTACGAGCAGTACTTC.

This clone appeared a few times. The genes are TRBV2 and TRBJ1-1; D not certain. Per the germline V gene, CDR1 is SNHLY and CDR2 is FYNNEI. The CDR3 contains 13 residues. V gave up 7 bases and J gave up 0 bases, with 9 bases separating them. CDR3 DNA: TGTGCCAGCAACGGAGACATGAACACTGAAGCTTTCTTT. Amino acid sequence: CASNGDMNTEAFF. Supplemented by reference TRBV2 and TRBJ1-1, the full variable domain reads EPEVTQTPSHQVTQMGQEVILRCVPISNHLYFYWYRQILGQKVEFLVSFYNNEISEKSEIFDDQFSVERPDGSNFTLKIRSTKLEDSAMYFCASNGDMNTEAFFGQGTRLTVV.

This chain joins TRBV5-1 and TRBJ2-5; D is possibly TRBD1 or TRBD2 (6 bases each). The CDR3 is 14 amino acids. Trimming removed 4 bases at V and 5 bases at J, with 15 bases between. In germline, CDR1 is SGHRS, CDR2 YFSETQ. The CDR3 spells CASSPGGGTETQYF. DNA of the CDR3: TGCGCCAGCAGCCCCGGAGGGGGTACGGAGACCCAGTACTTC.

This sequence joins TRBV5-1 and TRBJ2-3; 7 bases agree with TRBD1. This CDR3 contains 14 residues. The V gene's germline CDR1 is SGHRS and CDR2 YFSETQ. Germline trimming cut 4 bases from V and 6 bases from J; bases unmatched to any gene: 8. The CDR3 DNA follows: TGCGCCAGCAGCCCCAGGACAGGCCTGGATACGCAGTATTTT. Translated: CASSPRTGLDTQYF. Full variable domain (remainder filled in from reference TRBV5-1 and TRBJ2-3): KAGVTQTPRYLIKTRGQQVTLSCSPISGHRSVSWYQQTPGQGLQFLFEYFSETQRNKGNFPGRFSGRQFSNSRSEMNVSTLELGDSALYLCASSPRTGLDTQYFGPGTRLTVL.

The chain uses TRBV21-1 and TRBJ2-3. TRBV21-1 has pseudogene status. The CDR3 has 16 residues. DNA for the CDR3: TGTGCCAGCAGCAAAGCCCCCTCTGGGTCTGTGGATACGCAGTATTTT. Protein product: CASSKAPSGSVDTQYF.

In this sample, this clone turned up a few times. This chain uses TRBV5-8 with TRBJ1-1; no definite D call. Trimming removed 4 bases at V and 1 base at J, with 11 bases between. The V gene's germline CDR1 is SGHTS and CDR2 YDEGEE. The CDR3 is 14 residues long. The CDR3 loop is CASSPDTTNTEAFF. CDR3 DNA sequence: TGTGCCAGCAGCCCTGACACTACGAACACTGAAGCTTTCTTT. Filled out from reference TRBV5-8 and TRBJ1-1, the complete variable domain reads EAGVTQSPTHLIKTRGQQATLRCSPISGHTSVYWYQQALGLGLQFLLWYDEGEERNRGNFPPRFSGRQFPNYSSELNVNALELEDSALYLCASSPDTTNTEAFFGQGTRLTVV.

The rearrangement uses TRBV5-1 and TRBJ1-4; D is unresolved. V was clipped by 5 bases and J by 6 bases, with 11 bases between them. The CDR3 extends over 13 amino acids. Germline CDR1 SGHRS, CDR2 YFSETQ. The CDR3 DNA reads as TGCGCCAGCAGGGGAGGGCAGGATGAAAAACTGTTTTTT. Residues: CASRGGQDEKLFF.

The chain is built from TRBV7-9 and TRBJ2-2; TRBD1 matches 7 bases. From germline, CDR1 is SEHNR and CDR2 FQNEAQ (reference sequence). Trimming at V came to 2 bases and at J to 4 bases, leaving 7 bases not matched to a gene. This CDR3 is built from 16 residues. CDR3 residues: CASSLTGTELTGELFF. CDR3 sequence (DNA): TGTGCCAGCAGCTTAACCGGGACAGAGCTCACCGGGGAGCTGTTTTTT.

CDR3 amino acids: CASSPDWAGGPRESETQYF. Here the CDR3 DNA reads TGTGCCAGCAGCCCCGACTGGGCGGGGGGGCCCCGGGAGTCAGAGACCCAGTACTTC. The chain uses TRBV7-2 and TRBJ2-5; 9 nucleotides agree with TRBD2. Germline loops: CDR1 SGHTA, CDR2 FQGNSA. After removal of 5 bases from V and 4 bases from J, the junction contained 20 bases not matched to a gene. The CDR3 is 19 amino acids.

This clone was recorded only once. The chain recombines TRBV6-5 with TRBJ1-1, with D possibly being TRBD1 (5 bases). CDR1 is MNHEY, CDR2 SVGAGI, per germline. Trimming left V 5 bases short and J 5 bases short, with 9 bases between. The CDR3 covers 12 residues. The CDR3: CASSQGGTEAFF. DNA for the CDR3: TGTGCCAGCAGTCAGGGAGGGACTGAAGCTTTCTTT.

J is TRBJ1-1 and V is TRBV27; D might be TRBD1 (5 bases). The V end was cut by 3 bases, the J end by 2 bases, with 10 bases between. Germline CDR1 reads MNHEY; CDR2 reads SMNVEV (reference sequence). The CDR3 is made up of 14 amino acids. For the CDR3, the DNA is TGTGCCAGCAGTTTTAGGGGCGGAAACACTGAAGCTTTCTTT. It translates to CASSFRGGNTEAFF.

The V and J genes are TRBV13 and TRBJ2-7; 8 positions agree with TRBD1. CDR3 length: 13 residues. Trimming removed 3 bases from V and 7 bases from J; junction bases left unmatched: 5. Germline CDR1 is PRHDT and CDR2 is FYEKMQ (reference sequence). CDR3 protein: CASSLDRVGEQYF. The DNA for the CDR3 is TGTGCCAGCAGCTTGGACAGGGTAGGAGAGCAGTACTTC.

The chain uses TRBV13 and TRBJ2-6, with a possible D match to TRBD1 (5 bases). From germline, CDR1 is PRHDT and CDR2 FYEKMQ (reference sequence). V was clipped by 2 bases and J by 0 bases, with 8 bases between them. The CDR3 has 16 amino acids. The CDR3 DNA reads TGTGCCAGCAGCTTAACAGGTTTCTCTGGGGCCAACGTCCTGACTTTC. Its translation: CASSLTGFSGANVLTF.

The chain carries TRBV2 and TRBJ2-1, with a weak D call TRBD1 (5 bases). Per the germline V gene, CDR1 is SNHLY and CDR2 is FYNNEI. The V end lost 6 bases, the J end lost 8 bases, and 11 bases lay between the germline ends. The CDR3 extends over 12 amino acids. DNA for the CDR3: TGTGCCAGCAGCTATTCAGGGCATGAGCAGTTCTTC. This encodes CASSYSGHEQFF.

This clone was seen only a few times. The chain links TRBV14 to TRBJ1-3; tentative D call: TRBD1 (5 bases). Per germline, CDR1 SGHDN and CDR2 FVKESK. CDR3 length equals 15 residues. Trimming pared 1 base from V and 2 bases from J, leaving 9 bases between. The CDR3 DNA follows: TGTGCCAGCAGCCAAGCAGCCAGGGCTGGAAACACCATATATTTT. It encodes CASSQAARAGNTIYF.

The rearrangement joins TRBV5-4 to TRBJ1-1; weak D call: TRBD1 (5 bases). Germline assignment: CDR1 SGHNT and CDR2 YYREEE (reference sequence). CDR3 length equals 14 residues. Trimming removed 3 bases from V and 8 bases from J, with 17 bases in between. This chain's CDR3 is CASSSIRAGGEAFF. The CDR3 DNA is TGTGCCAGCAGCTCCATTAGAGCGGGGGGGGAAGCTTTCTTT.

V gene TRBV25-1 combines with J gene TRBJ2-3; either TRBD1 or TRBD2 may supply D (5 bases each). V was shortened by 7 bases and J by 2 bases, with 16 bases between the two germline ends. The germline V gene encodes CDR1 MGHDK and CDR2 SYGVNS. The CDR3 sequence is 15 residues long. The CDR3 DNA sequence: TGTGCCAGCACCCCGTCTTGGGGGTCCACAGATACGCAGTATTTT. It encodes CASTPSWGSTDTQYF.

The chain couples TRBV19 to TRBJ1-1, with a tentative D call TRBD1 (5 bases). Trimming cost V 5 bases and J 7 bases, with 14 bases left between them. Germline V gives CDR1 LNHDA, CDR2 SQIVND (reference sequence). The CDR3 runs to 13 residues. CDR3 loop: CASSPAGGDEAFF. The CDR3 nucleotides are TGTGCCAGTAGTCCCGCCGGGGGAGATGAAGCTTTCTTT.

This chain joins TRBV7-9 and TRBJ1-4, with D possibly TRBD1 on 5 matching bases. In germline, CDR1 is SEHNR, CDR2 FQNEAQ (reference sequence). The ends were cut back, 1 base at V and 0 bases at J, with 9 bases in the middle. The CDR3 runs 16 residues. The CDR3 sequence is CASSLGDLATNEKLFF. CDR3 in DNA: TGTGCCAGCAGCTTAGGGGACTTAGCAACTAATGAAAAACTGTTTTTT.

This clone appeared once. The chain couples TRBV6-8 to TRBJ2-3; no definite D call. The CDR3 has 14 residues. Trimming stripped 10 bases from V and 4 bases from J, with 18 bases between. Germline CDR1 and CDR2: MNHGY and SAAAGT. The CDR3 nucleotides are TGTGCCAACTCCCAATCACGGTTGGCAGATACGCAGTATTTT. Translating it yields CANSQSRLADTQYF.

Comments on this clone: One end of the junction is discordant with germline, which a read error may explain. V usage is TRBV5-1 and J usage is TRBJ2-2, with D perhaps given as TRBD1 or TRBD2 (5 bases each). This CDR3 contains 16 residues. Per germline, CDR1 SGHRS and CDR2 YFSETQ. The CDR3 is CASNLDGAPNTGELFF. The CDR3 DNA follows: TGCGCCAGCAACTTGGACGGGGCCCCGAACACCGGGGAGCTGTTTTTT.

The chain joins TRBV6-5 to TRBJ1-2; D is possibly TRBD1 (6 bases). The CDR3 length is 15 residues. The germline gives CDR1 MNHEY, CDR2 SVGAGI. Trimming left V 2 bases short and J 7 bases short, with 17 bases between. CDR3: CASSYGGQGRSGYTF. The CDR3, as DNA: TGTGCCAGCAGTTACGGGGGGCAGGGTCGAAGTGGCTACACCTTC.

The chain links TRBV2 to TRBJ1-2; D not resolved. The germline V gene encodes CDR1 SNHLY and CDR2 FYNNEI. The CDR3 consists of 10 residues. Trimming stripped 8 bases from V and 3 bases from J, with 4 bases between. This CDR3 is CASVDYGYTF. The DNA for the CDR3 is TGTGCCAGCGTCGACTATGGCTACACCTTC.

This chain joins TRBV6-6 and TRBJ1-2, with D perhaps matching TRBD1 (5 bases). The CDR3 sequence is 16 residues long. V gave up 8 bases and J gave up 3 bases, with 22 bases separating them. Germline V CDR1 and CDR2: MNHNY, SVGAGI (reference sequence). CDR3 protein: CASYAKGSKADYGYTF. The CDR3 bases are TGTGCCAGCTACGCGAAGGGGTCTAAGGCGGACTATGGCTACACCTTC.